The clone carrying this T cell receptor beta chain showed up many times. The antigen is undetermined. TCR beta CDR3 regions were amplified from RNA transcripts. An initial round of RT-PCR targeting the TCR CDR3 relied on the HTBI primer set. Using its own MiXCR run on the multiplex PCR reads, TCRdb lists one record per CDR3 protein. In the table there are approximately 330,000 distinct CDR3 sequences, roughly 18% of which are singletons. Trimming removed 3 bases from V and 3 bases from J, with 12 bases in between. Germline V gene lookup returns CDR1 DFQATT and CDR2 SNEGSKA (reference sequence). This CDR3 spans 14 amino acids. PBMCs were derived from about 10 ml fresh peripheral blood. The source of the sample is a study of T cells in Graves' hyperthyroidism and ophthalmopathy. Whole-study context: The blood sample was taken at first diagnosis, before treatment began.

Study conclusions and caveats: Using 13 V-J features, a model discriminated ophthalmopathy from stable hyperthyroidism.

Sequencing was performed on blood. The rearrangement joins TRBV20-1 to TRBJ2-1; tentative D call: TRBD1 (6 bases). This receptor was identified in a woman between 45 and 60 years old with Graves' hyperthyroidism. The CDR3 nucleotides are TGCAGTGCTAGTCCCGGGACACTCTACAATGAGCAGTTCTTC. This gives the protein CSASPGTLYNEQFF.